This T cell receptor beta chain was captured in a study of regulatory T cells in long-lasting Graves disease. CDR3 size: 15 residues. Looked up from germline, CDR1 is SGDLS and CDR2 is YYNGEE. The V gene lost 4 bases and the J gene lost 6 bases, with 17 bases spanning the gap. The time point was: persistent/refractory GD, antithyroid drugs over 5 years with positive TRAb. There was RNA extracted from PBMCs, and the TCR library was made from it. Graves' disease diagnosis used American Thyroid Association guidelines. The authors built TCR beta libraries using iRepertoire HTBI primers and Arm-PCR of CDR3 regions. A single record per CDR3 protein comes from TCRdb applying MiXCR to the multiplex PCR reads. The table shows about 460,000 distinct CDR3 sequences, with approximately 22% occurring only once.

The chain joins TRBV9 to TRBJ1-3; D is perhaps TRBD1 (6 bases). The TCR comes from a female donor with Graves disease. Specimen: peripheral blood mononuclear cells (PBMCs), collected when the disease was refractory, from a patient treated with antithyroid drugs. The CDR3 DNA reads TGTGCCAGCAGCCCGAGTGGGGGCGAAGCAAACACCATATATTTT. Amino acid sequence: CASSPSGGEANTIYF.